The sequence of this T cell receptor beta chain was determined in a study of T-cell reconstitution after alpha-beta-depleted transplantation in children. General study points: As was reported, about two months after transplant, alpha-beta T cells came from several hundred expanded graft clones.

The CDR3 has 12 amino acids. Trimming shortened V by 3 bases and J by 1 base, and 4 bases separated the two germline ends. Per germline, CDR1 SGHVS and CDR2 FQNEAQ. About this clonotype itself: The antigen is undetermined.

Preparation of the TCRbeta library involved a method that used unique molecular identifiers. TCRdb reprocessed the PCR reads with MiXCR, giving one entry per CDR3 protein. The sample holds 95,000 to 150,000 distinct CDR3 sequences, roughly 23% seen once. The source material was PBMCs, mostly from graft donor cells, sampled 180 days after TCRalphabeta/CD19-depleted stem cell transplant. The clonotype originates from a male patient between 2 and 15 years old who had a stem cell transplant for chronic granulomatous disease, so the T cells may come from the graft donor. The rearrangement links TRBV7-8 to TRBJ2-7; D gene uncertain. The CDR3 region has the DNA TGTGCCAGCAGCTTCGCTTCCTACGAGCAGTACTTC. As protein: CASSFASYEQYF.